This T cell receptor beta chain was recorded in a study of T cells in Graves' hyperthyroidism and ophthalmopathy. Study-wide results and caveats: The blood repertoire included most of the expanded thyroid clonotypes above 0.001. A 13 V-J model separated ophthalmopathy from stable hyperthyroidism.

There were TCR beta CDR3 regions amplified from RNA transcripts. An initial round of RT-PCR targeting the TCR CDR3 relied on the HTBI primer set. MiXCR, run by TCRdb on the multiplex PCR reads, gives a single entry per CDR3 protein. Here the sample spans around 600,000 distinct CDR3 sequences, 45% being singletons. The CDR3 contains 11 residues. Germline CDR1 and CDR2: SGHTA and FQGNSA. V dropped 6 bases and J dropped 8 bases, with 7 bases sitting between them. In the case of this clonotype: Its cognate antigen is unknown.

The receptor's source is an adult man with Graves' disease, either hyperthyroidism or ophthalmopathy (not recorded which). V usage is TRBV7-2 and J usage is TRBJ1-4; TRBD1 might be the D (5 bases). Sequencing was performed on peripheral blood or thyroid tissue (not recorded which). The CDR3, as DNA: TGTGCCAGCAGTTGGGGGGAAAAACTGTTTTTT. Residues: CASSWGEKLFF.